Listed below are T cell receptor beta chains from one sample, sequenced in a study of identical twins. TCRdb re-called the 5' RACE reads with MiXCR, one entry per CDR3 protein. In the table there are over 550,000 distinct CDR3 sequences, about 7.1% of which are singletons. This same sample was also part of a study on yellow fever vaccine responses in identical twins.

Material for sequencing was PBMCs. These TCRs come from a woman in her late teens or twenties in good health. The CDR3 runs from the conserved cysteine through the conserved F or W. The order of the fields is clone size, J gene, D gene, V gene, CDR3 DNA, CDR3 protein. A D gene is named only where the DNA matches it firmly. Where a row states a size, it is once, few, many or the class of an expanded clone; other rows omit it.

few	TRBJ1-1	NA	TRBV3-1	TGTGCCAGCAGCGCCCCGGAACAAGCGAACACTGAAGCTTTCTTT	CASSAPEQANTEAFF
NA	TRBJ1-1	TRBD1	TRBV29-1	TGCAGCGTTGCCCTGGACAGGGTGAACACTGAAGCTTTCTTT	CSVALDRVNTEAFF
NA	TRBJ1-4	NA	TRBV12-5	TGTGCTAGTGGTTTTGATGAAAAACTGTTTTTT	CASGFDEKLFF
many	TRBJ2-3	NA	TRBV20-1	TGCAGCAACCATCCAGATACGCAGTATTTT	CSNHPDTQYF
few	TRBJ2-5	TRBD2	TRBV7-9	TGTGCCAGCAGCGCCCGACTAGCGGCAAACCCTCGATCAGGGGACTTC	CASSARLAANPRSGDF
NA	TRBJ1-2	TRBD1	TRBV2	TGTGCCAGCAGATGGGACAGCAACTATGGCTACACCTTC	CASRWDSNYGYTF
many	TRBJ2-1	NA	TRBV5-1	TGCGCCAGCAGTTCCCACGTAGCGCTAACGTACAATGAGCAGTTCTTC	CASSSHVALTYNEQFF
NA	TRBJ1-4	NA	TRBV4-2	TGTGCCAGCAGCCAAGAGTTAGGGAAACTGTTTTTT	CASSQELGKLFF
many	TRBJ2-1	TRBD2	TRBV6-5	TGTGCCAGCAGTCACGCCTCACCGGGACTACAAAACAATGAGCAGTTCTTC	CASSHASPGLQNNEQFF
few	TRBJ2-1	NA	TRBV24-1	TGTGCCACCAGTGATTTGATCGGCCCCTCACGGGGTGAGCAGTTCTTC	CATSDLIGPSRGEQFF
NA	TRBJ2-5	NA	TRBV3-1	TGTGCCAGCAGCCAAGTATGGGACTCGGAAGAGACCCAGTACTTC	CASSQVWDSEETQYF
many	TRBJ1-1	TRBD1	TRBV7-9	TGTGCCAGCAGCACCCGACAGGGCACTGAAGCTTTCTTT	CASSTRQGTEAFF
few	TRBJ2-5	NA	TRBV5-1	TGCGCCAGCAGCTTGTGGGGGCCCCAAGAGACCCAGTACTTC	CASSLWGPQETQYF
NA	TRBJ2-2	NA	TRBV15	TGTGCCACCAGCAGAGATTGGGCGGGAAGGAGCACCGGGGAGCTGTTTTTT	CATSRDWAGRSTGELFF
many	TRBJ2-5	TRBD2	TRBV2	TGTGCCAGCAGTCGGGAGGTTCAAGAGACCCAGTACTTC	CASSREVQETQYF
few	TRBJ2-5	NA	TRBV24-1	TGTGCCACCAGTGAGCGCACATCCCTGAGGGAGACCCAGTACTTC	CATSERTSLRETQYF
NA	TRBJ2-1	TRBD2	TRBV5-1	TGCGCCAGCAGCTCACAAGCGGGGGGTTCTGGAAATGAGCAGTTCTTC	CASSSQAGGSGNEQFF
NA	TRBJ2-6	NA	TRBV21-1	TGTGCCAGCAGCAAAGTACAGGAAACCACCTCTGGGGCCAACGTCCTGACTTTC	CASSKVQETTSGANVLTF
NA	TRBJ2-1	NA	TRBV28	TGTGCCAGCAGGGGGGTACGGGTGTTGTACAATGAGCAGTTCTTC	CASRGVRVLYNEQFF
NA	TRBJ2-2	NA	TRBV5-1	TGCGCCAGCAGCTTGGGGGTCAGGAAGGACACCGGGGAGCTGTTTTTT	CASSLGVRKDTGELFF
many	TRBJ2-5	NA	TRBV29-1	TGCAGCGTCCTGGGGTTACAAGAGACCCAGTACTTC	CSVLGLQETQYF
many	TRBJ2-1	TRBD2	TRBV27	TGTGCCAGCGGGCTAGCGGGAGCCCCCCACAATGAGCAGTTCTTC	CASGLAGAPHNEQFF
few	TRBJ2-1	TRBD2	TRBV5-5	TGTGCCAGCAGCTTGCACCTCGGACTAGCGGGAGTTTCACACAATGAGCAGTTCTTC	CASSLHLGLAGVSHNEQFF
NA	TRBJ2-3	TRBD1	TRBV18	TGTGCCAGCTCACCCCTCGGACAGGGGCGACCTAGCACAGATACGCAGTATTTT	CASSPLGQGRPSTDTQYF
many	TRBJ1-2	NA	TRBV27	TGTGCCAGCAGTCCCAGGGTTTCGGGTGGCTACACCTTC	CASSPRVSGGYTF
many	TRBJ2-5	TRBD2	TRBV24-1	TGTGCCACCAGTGATCTGGCGGGAGGGCCAGAGACCCAGTACTTC	CATSDLAGGPETQYF
NA	TRBJ2-5	TRBD2	TRBV7-9	TGTGCCATTAAGGCGACTAGCGGAAAAGAGACCCAGTACTTC	CAIKATSGKETQYF
few	TRBJ2-7	NA	TRBV27	TGTGCCAGCAGTAGAAAAGGGTCAACCTACGAGCAGTACTTC	CASSRKGSTYEQYF
NA	TRBJ2-3	TRBD1	TRBV27	TGTGCCAGCAGCCTCACAGGGGTTGGGTACACAGATACGCAGTATTTT	CASSLTGVGYTDTQYF
few	TRBJ2-5	NA	TRBV2	TGTGCCAGCAGCGGAGTGGAGACCCAGTACTTC	CASSGVETQYF
few	TRBJ2-7	TRBD2	TRBV7-2	TGTGCCAGCAGCTTACCCCTCGGACTAGCTTCGTACGAGCAGTACTTC	CASSLPLGLASYEQYF
many	TRBJ1-1	NA	TRBV6-5	TGTGCCAGCAGTTTCAGAATAGACGGGGGCACTGAAGCTTTCTTT	CASSFRIDGGTEAFF
many	TRBJ1-3	NA	TRBV10-2	TGCGCCAGCAGTGTATCAGGGATCGGCTCTGGAAACACCATATATTTT	CASSVSGIGSGNTIYF
few	TRBJ2-5	NA	TRBV12-3/TRBV12-4	TGTGCCAGCAAGACCCAAGAGACCCAGTACTTC	CASKTQETQYF
many	TRBJ1-1	NA	TRBV29-1	TGCAGCGTCCTACAGGGCAACACTGAAGCTTTCTTT	CSVLQGNTEAFF
NA	TRBJ2-7	NA	TRBV19	TGTGCCAGTAGTATAGGGGTCGAGCAGTACTTC	CASSIGVEQYF
NA	TRBJ1-4	NA	TRBV18	TGTGCCAGCTCACCAGTCGGCGGGGATGTTGAAAAACTGTTTTTT	CASSPVGGDVEKLFF
NA	TRBJ2-1	TRBD2	TRBV3-1	TGTGCCAGCAGCCATGCGGGAGAGGGCAATGAGCAGTTCTTC	CASSHAGEGNEQFF
few	TRBJ2-1	TRBD2	TRBV11-2	TGTGCCAGCAGTCAAGGTAGCGGGAGTGTCAATGAGCAGTTCTTC	CASSQGSGSVNEQFF
few	TRBJ1-1	NA	TRBV11-2	TGTGCCACCAGATTTTCGAACACTGAAGCTTTCTTT	CATRFSNTEAFF
many	TRBJ2-1	TRBD2	TRBV5-1	TGCGCCAGCAGCATATCTAGCGGGAGCTCCTACAATGAGCAGTTCTTC	CASSISSGSSYNEQFF
NA	TRBJ1-1	TRBD1	TRBV7-9	TGTGCCAGCAGGCTACCGGGACAGATGAACACTGAAGCTTTCTTT	CASRLPGQMNTEAFF
NA	TRBJ1-5	NA	TRBV3-1	TGTGCCAGCAGCCAAGTCTACCGAAATCAGCCCCAGCATTTT	CASSQVYRNQPQHF
NA	TRBJ1-6	TRBD1	TRBV2	TGTGCCAGCAGGATGACAGGGGTATCCTATAATTCACCCCTCCACTTT	CASRMTGVSYNSPLHF
NA	TRBJ2-5	TRBD2	TRBV5-1	TGCGCCAGCAGCTGGTCCACTAGCGGGTCGGGGGAGACCCAGTACTTC	CASSWSTSGSGETQYF
few	TRBJ1-6	NA	TRBV20-1	TGCAGTGCCCAAGGGCCGACAGGAATCCCTTCACCCCTCCACTTT	CSAQGPTGIPSPLHF
NA	TRBJ2-3	TRBD2	TRBV7-9	TGTGCCAGCAGTTTAGCCCCTAGCGGGGATACGCAGTATTTT	CASSLAPSGDTQYF
NA	TRBJ2-2	TRBD1	TRBV7-9	TGTGCCAGCAGCCCCGACAGGGCGAGCGGGGAGCTGTTTTTT	CASSPDRASGELFF
many	TRBJ2-1	TRBD1	TRBV28	TGTGCCAGCAGCTCGCCAGGGACAGGGAACAATGAGCAGTTCTTC	CASSSPGTGNNEQFF
few	TRBJ2-1	TRBD2	TRBV20-1	TGCAGTGCTAGAGTGACTAGCGGGAGTAGGTTGTCCTACAATGAGCAGTTCTTC	CSARVTSGSRLSYNEQFF
many	TRBJ2-5	TRBD1	TRBV12-3/TRBV12-4	TGTGCCAGCAGCCCTCGGGACAGGGAAGGGGAGACCCAGTACTTC	CASSPRDREGETQYF
NA	TRBJ1-6	NA	TRBV6-1	TGTGCCAGCAGCCGCACAGGAGACTATAATTCACCCCTCCACTTT	CASSRTGDYNSPLHF
many	TRBJ2-2	NA	TRBV12-3/TRBV12-4	TGTGCCAGCAGTTTAGGGGACCGGAACACCGGGGAGCTGTTTTTT	CASSLGDRNTGELFF
NA	TRBJ2-1	NA	TRBV5-1	TGCGCCAGCAGCTTGGCCAACCGGGAGCGTTACAATGAGCAGTTCTTC	CASSLANRERYNEQFF